This T cell receptor beta chain was identified in a study of T cell changes during pregnancy in multiple sclerosis. Sequencing was performed with immunoSEQ multiplex PCR; in TCRdb, only in-frame clones are kept and a portion is missing. The table includes about 83,000 clones, roughly 95% detected once. The germline V gene has CDR1 SQVTM and CDR2 ANQGSEA. The V gene lost 6 bases and the J gene lost 5 bases, with 4 bases spanning the gap. CDR3 length: 10 residues. The receptor's source is a female donor with multiple sclerosis, enrolled in a pregnancy study. The sequences come from peripheral blood, collected in the second trimester of pregnancy. This sequence joins TRBV29-1 and TRBJ2-2; D is uncertain. The CDR3 spells CSVETGELFF. DNA for the CDR3: TGCAGCGTCGAGACCGGGGAGCTGTTTTTT.